Listed here is a single T cell receptor (beta chain). Antigen unknown. Assay: immunoSEQ multiplex PCR; the TCRdb copy retains only in-frame clones and omits some. This sample carries millions of clones, around 95% of them seen once, and the ten largest clones take roughly 0.13%. The record originates from a study of shared clonotypes between healthy human individuals. General study findings and limits: Sequencing depth was expected to affect clonotype sharing among donors. The study generally estimated greater richness for naive than memory subsets.

The CDR3 covers 16 residues. Trimming took off 5 bases at V and 0 bases at J, with 14 bases between the two ends. The germline CDR1 and CDR2 sequences are SGHTA and FQGTGA. Sequencing was performed on naive CD4+ T cells sorted from blood. Subset noted: CD45RA+ positively selected. This chain uses TRBV7-3 with TRBJ2-1; possible D gene TRBD1, 6 bases. This clonotype was obtained from a man younger than 30 in good health. The CDR3: CASSPSRDTSYNEQFF. In DNA form, the CDR3 reads TGTGCCAGCAGCCCGTCTCGGGACACCTCCTACAATGAGCAGTTCTTC.